This note documents a single TCR beta chain sequence. Its antigen remains unknown. Sorted T cells were CFSE-labeled and cultured 4 to 5 days with allogeneic regulatory or mature dendritic cells at 1:10. This specimen belongs to a study of regulatory dendritic cells for organ transplantation. Some clones are missing from TCRdb's copy, which holds only in-frame ones; the method was immunoSEQ multiplex PCR. Of about 20,000 clones in the sample, less than 85% were seen once. Germline V lookup: CDR1 MDHEN, CDR2 SYDVKM. The CDR3 sequence is 14 residues long. The V end was cut by 3 bases, the J end by 2 bases, with 11 bases between.

The TCR originated in a human donor in good health. The V call is TRBV28, the J call TRBJ2-7; possibly TRBD2 for D (5 bases). Sequencing was carried out using memory CD4+ T cells from blood cultured with regulatory dendritic cells. Noted subset: CD45RO+ memory T cells. The CDR3 coding sequence is TGTGCCAGCAGTTTGGACTCTCGAACCTACGAGCAGTACTTC. Translated, it gives CASSLDSRTYEQYF.